This is a list of T cell receptor beta chains from one sample in a study of shared clonotypes between healthy human individuals. Clones were sequenced by immunoSEQ multiplex PCR, and TCRdb holds only the in-frame ones, with some missing. The repertoire consists of around 2.5 million clones, with 93% occurring once and the leading ten covering about 0.38%. The source material was naive CD4+ T cells from PBMCs. The origin of the receptors is a man aged 18 to 30 in good health. Some clones in this sample may be carry-over from other donors' samples. Each CDR3 is given with its conserved first and last residue. Each record gives: clone size, J gene, V gene, D gene, CDR3 protein, CDR3 DNA. D genes are given only for firm matches. Clone size, where shown, is once, few, many, or a class for clones that have expanded.

>-|TRBJ1-3|TRBV18|TRBD1
CASSPVRDRGNTIYF
TGTGCCAGCTCACCGGTCCGGGACAGGGGAAACACCATATATTTT
>-|TRBJ1-1|TRBV7-6|-
CASSSNTYTEAFF
TGTGCCAGCAGCTCCAATACCTACACTGAAGCTTTCTTT
>-|TRBJ2-2|TRBV5-1|TRBD1
CASSSYTRGRLSTGELFF
TGCGCCAGCAGCTCCTATACCAGGGGGCGCTTGAGCACCGGGGAGCTGTTTTTT
>-|TRBJ2-3|TRBV6-5|TRBD2
CASSYPGTSGTQYF
TGTGCCAGCAGTTACCCAGGGACTAGCGGTACGCAGTATTTT
>-|TRBJ2-1|TRBV11-2|TRBD2
CASSLAWTSGSRSQFF
TGTGCCAGCAGCTTAGCGTGGACTAGCGGGAGTCGAAGTCAGTTCTTC
>-|TRBJ1-5|TRBV5-1|-
CASSLGAGDQPQHF
TGCGCCAGCAGCTTGGGGGCAGGGGATCAGCCCCAGCATTTT
>-|TRBJ2-1|TRBV9|TRBD2
CASSVGTSGRAYNEQFF
TGTGCCAGCAGCGTAGGAACTAGCGGGAGGGCCTACAATGAGCAGTTCTTC
>once|TRBJ1-1|TRBV6-1|TRBD1
CASRKQGGGTEAFF
TGTGCCAGCAGGAAACAGGGGGGCGGGACTGAAGCTTTCTTT
>-|TRBJ2-5|TRBV29-1|-
CSALQGWETQYF
TGCAGCGCACTCCAGGGGTGGGAGACCCAGTACTTC
>-|TRBJ2-3|TRBV5-4|-
CASSIRQGGTDTQYF
TGTGCCAGCAGCATACGACAGGGAGGGACAGATACGCAGTATTTT
>-|TRBJ2-7|TRBV6-1|-
CASSRGGGSTYEQYF
TGTGCCAGCAGCAGGGGGGGCGGGAGTACCTACGAGCAGTACTTC
>-|TRBJ2-3|TRBV19|TRBD1
CASRRQGAADTQYF
TGTGCCAGTAGAAGACAGGGGGCCGCAGATACGCAGTATTTT
>-|TRBJ1-1|TRBV18|-
CASSPWENTEAFF
TGTGCCAGCTCACCATGGGAGAACACTGAAGCTTTCTTT
>once|TRBJ1-5|TRBV4-1|-
CASSLSGAAREPQHF
TGCGCCAGCAGCCTGAGCGGGGCCGCGAGGGAGCCCCAGCATTTT
>-|TRBJ2-7|TRBV11-2|TRBD1
CASSGIATGAPVRLYEQYF
TGTGCCAGCAGCGGGATTGCGACAGGGGCGCCGGTAAGGCTCTACGAGCAGTACTTC
>-|TRBJ2-5|TRBV28|TRBD2
CASSLPGTSGSETQYF
TGTGCCAGCAGTCTCCCCGGGACTAGCGGGAGCGAGACCCAGTACTTC
>-|TRBJ1-4|TRBV11-2|TRBD1
CASSPNRGLSEKLFF
TGTGCCAGCAGCCCAAACAGGGGGCTTAGTGAAAAACTGTTTTTT
>-|TRBJ1-2|TRBV5-6|-
CASKEDRLYGYTF
TGTGCCAGCAAGGAGGATAGGCTCTATGGCTACACCTTC
>few|TRBJ1-1|TRBV30|-
CAWSVLRTSWGDTEAFF
TGTGCCTGGAGTGTACTTCGGACCTCCTGGGGGGACACTGAAGCTTTCTTT
>once|TRBJ2-6|TRBV19|TRBD1
CASSADRGLQGANVLTF
TGTGCCAGTAGTGCTGACAGGGGGCTACAGGGGGCCAACGTCCTGACTTTC
>-|TRBJ2-5|TRBV29-1|TRBD1
CSAQGAAQETQYF
TGCAGCGCGCAGGGGGCAGCTCAAGAGACCCAGTACTTC
>-|TRBJ2-7|TRBV2|-
CASSVGAYEQYF
TGTGCCAGCAGTGTGGGCGCATACGAGCAGTACTTC
>-|TRBJ2-1|TRBV18|-
CASSPGVDPRGFF
TGTGCCAGCTCACCGGGCGTTGACCCCCGTGGGTTCTTC
>-|TRBJ2-1|TRBV6-4|TRBD2
CASRGLAGVGNEQFF
TGTGCCAGCAGAGGACTAGCGGGAGTGGGCAATGAGCAGTTCTTC
>-|TRBJ1-5|TRBV18|TRBD1
CASSRGQENQPQHF
TGTGCCAGCTCACGGGGACAGGAAAATCAGCCCCAGCATTTT
>-|TRBJ2-5|TRBV27|-
CASSSRLGETQYF
TGTGCCAGCAGTTCCCGACTCGGGGAGACCCAGTACTTC
>-|TRBJ2-7|TRBV4-1|TRBD1
CASSQPDRGWVYEQYF
TGCGCCAGCAGCCAGCCCGACAGGGGGTGGGTCTACGAGCAGTACTTC
>-|TRBJ2-7|TRBV11-2|TRBD1
CASSQPGQAYEQYF
TGTGCCAGCAGCCAACCGGGACAGGCCTACGAGCAGTACTTC
>-|TRBJ2-7|TRBV7-6|-
CASSNPRNGYEQYF
TGTGCCAGCAGCAACCCTAGGAACGGATACGAGCAGTACTTC
>few|TRBJ2-3|TRBV18|-
CASSPTTDTQYF
TGTGCCAGCTCACCAACCACAGATACGCAGTATTTT
>-|TRBJ2-7|TRBV4-3|-
CASSPRSGASSYEQYF
TGCGCCAGCAGCCCCCGCTCGGGAGCCAGCTCCTACGAGCAGTACTTC
>-|TRBJ2-1|TRBV4-1|-
CASSHAPWSNYNEQFF
TGCGCCAGCAGCCATGCCCCCTGGTCGAACTACAATGAGCAGTTCTTC
>once|TRBJ2-7|TRBV9|TRBD2
CASSVGTSGRGSYEQYF
TGTGCCAGCAGCGTCGGCACTAGCGGGAGGGGGTCCTACGAGCAGTACTTC
>-|TRBJ1-5|TRBV5-8|-
CASSLSSWSGQPQHF
TGTGCCAGCAGCTTATCGTCATGGAGCGGGCAGCCCCAGCATTTT
>-|TRBJ2-3|TRBV19|TRBD1
CASSTQQGPDTQYF
TGTGCCAGTAGTACCCAACAGGGGCCAGATACGCAGTATTTT
>-|TRBJ2-2|TRBV7-2|TRBD2
CASSPRTSGRTHTGELFF
TGTGCCAGCAGCCCAAGGACTAGCGGGAGGACCCACACCGGGGAGCTGTTTTTT
>-|TRBJ2-4|TRBV7-2|-
CASSSGSTKNIQYF
TGTGCCAGCAGTTCGGGATCCACCAAAAACATTCAGTACTTC
>-|TRBJ2-3|TRBV2|TRBD1
CASRETGGGTDTQYF
TGTGCCAGCAGGGAGACAGGGGGGGGCACAGATACGCAGTATTTT
>-|TRBJ2-3|TRBV5-6|TRBD1
CASSLLQGALKDTQYF
TGTGCCAGCAGCTTGTTACAGGGGGCTTTAAAGGATACGCAGTATTTT
>-|TRBJ1-4|TRBV7-2|TRBD1
CASSSGQVYEKLFF
TGTGCCAGCAGCTCCGGACAGGTCTATGAAAAACTGTTTTTT
>-|TRBJ2-1|TRBV5-1|TRBD2
CASSPGWAGEYNEQFF
TGCGCCAGCAGCCCAGGGTGGGCGGGAGAGTACAATGAGCAGTTCTTC
>few|TRBJ1-3|TRBV28|-
CASSPVAAGNTIYF
TGTGCCAGCAGCCCGGTCGCGGCTGGAAACACCATATATTTT